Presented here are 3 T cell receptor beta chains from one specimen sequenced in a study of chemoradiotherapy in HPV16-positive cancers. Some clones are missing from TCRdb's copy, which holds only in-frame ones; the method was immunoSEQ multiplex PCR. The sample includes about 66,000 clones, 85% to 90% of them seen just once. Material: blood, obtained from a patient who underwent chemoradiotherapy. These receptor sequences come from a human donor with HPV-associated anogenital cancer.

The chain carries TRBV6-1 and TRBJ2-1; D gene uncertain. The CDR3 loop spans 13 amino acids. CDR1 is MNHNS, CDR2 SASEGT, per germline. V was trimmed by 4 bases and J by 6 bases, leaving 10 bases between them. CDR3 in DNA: TGTGCCAGCAGTGTTGATCTCAGCAATGAGCAGTTCTTC. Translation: CASSVDLSNEQFF.

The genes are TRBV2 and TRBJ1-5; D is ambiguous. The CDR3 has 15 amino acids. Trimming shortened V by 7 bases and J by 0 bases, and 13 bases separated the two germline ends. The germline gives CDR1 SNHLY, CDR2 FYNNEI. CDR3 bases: TGTGCCAGCACCCACGAGCAGGATAGCAATCAGCCCCAGCATTTT. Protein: CASTHEQDSNQPQHF.

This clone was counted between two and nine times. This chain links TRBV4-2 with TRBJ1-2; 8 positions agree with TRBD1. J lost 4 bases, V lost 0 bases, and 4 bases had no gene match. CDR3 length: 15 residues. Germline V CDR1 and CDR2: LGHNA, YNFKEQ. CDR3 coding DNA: TGTGCCAGCAGCCAAGACCAGGGGGCATCCTATGGCTACACCTTC. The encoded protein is CASSQDQGASYGYTF.